The next 17 T cell receptor beta chains were all read from a single sample in a study of regulatory T cells in long-lasting Graves disease. The authors built TCR beta libraries using iRepertoire HTBI primers and Arm-PCR of CDR3 regions. TCRdb passed the multiplex PCR reads through MiXCR, listing each CDR3 protein once. This repertoire shows 450,000 to 700,000 distinct CDR3 sequences, approximately 15% found once; its top ten account for 8.5% to 10%. Documented time point: newly diagnosed GD, antithyroid drugs for less than 3 months. From PBMCs, RNA was extracted and then used to make the TCR library. The data were also submitted as part of a second study, on T cells in Graves' hyperthyroidism and ophthalmopathy.

Here the sequenced sample was peripheral blood mononuclear cells (PBMCs), taken at new diagnosis, from a patient treated with antithyroid drugs. These receptors were taken from a man aged 30 to 39 with Graves disease.

The rearrangement joins TRBV6-1 to TRBJ1-2; unclear D gene. The CDR3 is made up of 12 amino acids. Looked up from germline, CDR1 is MNHNS and CDR2 is SASEGT. Trimming took 7 bases from V and 4 from J, leaving 10 bases between them. The CDR3 reads CASNGCTYGYTF. In DNA form, the CDR3 reads TGTGCCAGCAACGGCTGCACCTATGGCTACACCTTC.

This clonotype has a handful of counts. This rearrangement joins TRBV5-1 to TRBJ1-2; D is ambiguous. Trimming took off 1 base at V and 4 bases at J, with 11 bases between the two ends. This CDR3 region has 14 residues. In germline, CDR1 is SGHRS, CDR2 YFSETQ. The CDR3 sequence: CASSLSSSIYGYTF. In DNA form, the CDR3 reads TGCGCCAGCAGCTTGTCCTCGAGCATCTATGGCTACACCTTC.

A remark on this clonotype: Being one base from a much bigger clone, this may be a read error. The chain joins TRBV5-1 to TRBJ2-7, with D perhaps matching TRBD2 (6 bases). The CDR3 covers 15 residues. Looked up from germline, CDR1 is SGHRS and CDR2 is YFSETQ. V lost 4 bases to trimming and J lost 7 bases, with 21 bases between them. CDR3 in amino acids: CASSGGVGERNEQYF. For the CDR3, the DNA is TGCGCCAGCAGCGGCGGGGTAGGGGAAAGGAATGAGCAGTACTTC.

This clonotype has just a few counts. This chain links TRBV25-1 with TRBJ1-5; D might be TRBD1 (5 bases). Germline CDR1 MGHDK, CDR2 SYGVNS. V lost 3 bases to trimming and J lost 4 bases, with 10 bases between them. CDR3 length: 14 residues. The CDR3 spells CASSDFGGNQPQHF. CDR3 DNA: TGTGCCAGCAGTGACTTCGGGGGAAATCAGCCCCAGCATTTT.

Comment on this clonotype: Just one base apart from a much larger clone, this may be a read error. The rearrangement links TRBV30 to TRBJ2-1, with no clear D. Germline V gives CDR1 GTSNPN, CDR2 SVGIG (reference sequence). The CDR3 covers 11 residues. Here the CDR3 reads CARSTPGEQFF. CDR3 coding DNA: TGTGCCCGGAGTACCCCTGGTGAGCAGTTCTTC.

This clonotype was counted ten times or more. J is TRBJ1-2 and V is TRBV7-2; no reliable D call. CDR3 length: 11 amino acids. Trimming removed 3 bases at V and 8 bases at J, with 7 bases between. The V gene's germline CDR1 is SGHTA and CDR2 FQGNSA. The CDR3 reads CASSFIEGYTF. Here the CDR3 DNA reads TGTGCCAGCAGCTTTATTGAGGGCTACACCTTC.

This clonotype occurred a few times. The gene calls are TRBV27 and TRBJ2-7; D is uncertain. V lost 6 bases and J lost 3, with 6 bases in between. CDR3 size: 11 residues. Germline V CDR1 and CDR2: MNHEY, SMNVEV (reference sequence). The DNA of the CDR3 is TGTGCCAGCAGACCCTACTACGAGCAGTACTTC. Translated, it gives CASRPYYEQYF.

This clonotype was recorded at least ten times. The CDR3 coding sequence is TGCAGTGCTAGATCTTGGGGGTCCTACAATGAGCAGTTCTTC. Translated: CSARSWGSYNEQFF. The chain is built from TRBV20-1 and TRBJ2-1, with D perhaps matching TRBD1 or TRBD2 (5 bases each). This CDR3 is built from 14 residues. V lost 2 bases to trimming and J lost 1 base, with 9 bases between them. From germline, CDR1 is DFQATT and CDR2 SNEGSKA (reference sequence).

This clonotype was recorded at least ten times. V usage is TRBV20-1 and J usage is TRBJ2-5, with D possibly matching TRBD2 (6 bases). Germline values: CDR1 DFQATT, CDR2 SNEGSKA (reference sequence). Trimming stripped 6 bases from V and 5 bases from J, with 13 bases between. The CDR3 is 12 amino acids. CDR3 nucleotide sequence: TGCAGTGCCCCACTAGCCCGGGAGACCCAGTACTTC. As protein: CSAPLARETQYF.

V is TRBV12-3 or TRBV12-4 and J is TRBJ2-7, with TRBD1 as a possible D gene (5 bases). This CDR3 has 12 amino acids. The V end lost 7 bases, the J end lost 5 bases, and 12 bases lay between the germline ends. DNA for the CDR3: TGTGCCAGCATGGCAGGGCTAAACGAGCAGTACTTC. Amino acids: CASMAGLNEQYF.

V and J are TRBV9 and TRBJ2-1; D call uncertain. The ends were cut back, 0 bases at V and 6 bases at J, with 7 bases in the middle. The CDR3 runs to 13 residues. The V gene's germline CDR1 is SGDLS and CDR2 YYNGEE. CDR3 protein: CASSVAPSNEQFF. The DNA for the CDR3 is TGTGCCAGCAGCGTAGCTCCAAGCAATGAGCAGTTCTTC.

This clonotype has a count of ten or more. The genes are TRBV19 and TRBJ2-5; D is ambiguous. Germline-derived CDR1 and CDR2 are LNHDA and SQIVND (reference sequence). The germline V and J ends were trimmed by 6 bases and 5 bases, with 10 bases remaining between them. This CDR3 is 12 amino acids long. The CDR3 loop reads CASRDQGETQYF. The DNA of the CDR3 is TGTGCCAGTAGGGACCAAGGCGAGACCCAGTACTTC.

This chain uses TRBV27 with TRBJ1-3; D is ambiguous. Trimming took 6 bases from V and 3 from J, leaving 21 bases between them. This CDR3 spans 17 amino acids. CDR1 MNHEY and CDR2 SMNVEV come from the germline V gene (reference sequence). As DNA, the CDR3 is TGTGCCAGCAGGACTCTGTCCTCGAAAAGCGGTGGAAACACCATATATTTT. Amino acid sequence: CASRTLSSKSGGNTIYF.

This clonotype was recorded at least ten times. V and J are TRBV5-1 and TRBJ2-1; the match to TRBD1 covers 9 bases. The germline CDR1 and CDR2 sequences are SGHRS and YFSETQ. The V gene end was trimmed by 7 bases and the J gene end by 5 bases; junction bases not matched to a gene: 4. The CDR3 length is 13 residues. The CDR3 nucleotides are TGCGCCAGCGGACAGGGGTTCCACAATGAGCAGTTCTTC. It specifies CASGQGFHNEQFF.

This clonotype was detected many times. V gene TRBV12-5 combines with J gene TRBJ1-1, with 7 bases identical to TRBD1. Germline loops: CDR1 LGHNT, CDR2 FRNRAP. The ends lost 7 bases at V and 2 bases at J; junction bases unmatched: 7. CDR3 length: 14 amino acids. CDR3 sequence: CASAGDRLNTEAFF. The CDR3 DNA is TGTGCTAGTGCCGGGGACAGACTAAACACTGAAGCTTTCTTT.

This clonotype has more than one count but fewer than ten. The chain employs TRBV7-2 and TRBJ2-2; 11 bases are shared with TRBD2. V lost 1 base to trimming and J lost 3 bases; unmatched junction nucleotides: 10. The CDR3 is 19 residues long. Per germline, CDR1 SGHTA and CDR2 FQGNSA. Written as DNA, the CDR3 is TGTGCCAGCAGCTTAGGCCGACTTAGCGGGAGGGGTTACACCGGGGAGCTGTTTTTT. Protein sequence: CASSLGRLSGRGYTGELFF.

Notes on this clonotype: Since a much larger clone is just one base distant, this may be a read error. As the CDR3 is not closed by the conserved phenylalanine or tryptophan, this likely results from a read error. This chain joins TRBV10-3 and TRBJ2-5; D unclear. CDR1 is ENHRY and CDR2 is SYGVKD in the germline V gene. V was shortened by 2 bases and J by 5 bases, with 12 bases between the two germline ends. The CDR3 is 14 amino acids. The DNA of the CDR3 is TGTGCCATCAGTGAGCCCCGTCGGTCCGAGACCCAGTACTCC. Translated: CAISEPRRSETQYS.